This T cell receptor beta chain was obtained from a study of CD8 T cells in ankylosing spondylitis. Each CDR3 protein is one row after TCRdb ran MiXCR on the 5' RACE reads. The sample records 120,000 to 150,000 distinct CDR3 sequences, roughly 7.7% being singletons. This clonotype was recorded at least ten times. Germline V gene sequence: CDR1 LGHNA, CDR2 YNFKEQ. Trimming removed 1 base from V and 4 bases from J, with 11 bases in between. The CDR3 is 15 residues long. The clonotype was recovered from a male donor with ankylosing spondylitis. Sequencing was carried out using synovial fluid, either unsorted or a sorted T cell fraction (not recorded which). The chain couples TRBV4-2 to TRBJ2-1; unclear D gene. The DNA of the CDR3 is TGTGCCAGCAGCCAAGGCGTAGCCGGGTACAATGAGCAGTTCTTC. This translates into CASSQGVAGYNEQFF.